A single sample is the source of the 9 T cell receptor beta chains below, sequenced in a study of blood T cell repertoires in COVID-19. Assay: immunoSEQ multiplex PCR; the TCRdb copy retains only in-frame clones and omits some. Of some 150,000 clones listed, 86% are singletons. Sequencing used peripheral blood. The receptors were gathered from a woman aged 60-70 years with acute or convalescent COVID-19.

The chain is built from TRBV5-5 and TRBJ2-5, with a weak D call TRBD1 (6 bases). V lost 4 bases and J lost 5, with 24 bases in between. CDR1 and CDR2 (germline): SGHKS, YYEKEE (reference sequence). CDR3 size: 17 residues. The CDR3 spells CASSPSGQGPSRETQYF. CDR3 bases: TGTGCCAGCAGCCCATCGGGACAAGGCCCTAGTCGTGAGACCCAGTACTTC.

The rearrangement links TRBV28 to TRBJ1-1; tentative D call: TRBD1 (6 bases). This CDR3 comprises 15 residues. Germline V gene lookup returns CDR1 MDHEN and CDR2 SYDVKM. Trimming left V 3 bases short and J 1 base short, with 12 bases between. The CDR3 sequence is CASSFVGHRNTEAFF. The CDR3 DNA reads TGTGCCAGCAGTTTCGTGGGACACCGGAACACTGAAGCTTTCTTT.

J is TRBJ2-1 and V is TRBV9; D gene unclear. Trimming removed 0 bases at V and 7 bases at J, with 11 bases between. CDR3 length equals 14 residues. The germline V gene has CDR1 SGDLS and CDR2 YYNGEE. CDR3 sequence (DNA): TGTGCCAGCAGCGTAGGTGGCTTGTCGAATGAGCAGTTCTTC. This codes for CASSVGGLSNEQFF. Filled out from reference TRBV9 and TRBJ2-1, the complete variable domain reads DSGVTQTPKHLITATGQRVTLRCSPRSGDLSVYWYQQSLDQGLQFLIQYYNGEERAKGNILERFSAQQFPDLHSELNLSSLELGDSALYFCASSVGGLSNEQFFGPGTRLTVL.

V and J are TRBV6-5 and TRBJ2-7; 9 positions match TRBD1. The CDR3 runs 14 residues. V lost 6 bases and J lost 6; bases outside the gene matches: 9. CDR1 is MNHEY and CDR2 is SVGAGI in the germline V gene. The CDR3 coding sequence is TGTGCCAGCAGGCGCCGGGACAGGGTGTTCGAGCAGTACTTC. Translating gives CASRRRDRVFEQYF.

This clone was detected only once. The CDR3 DNA sequence: TGTGCCAGCAGTGTTCTCGCGGGGGCTTCCTACAATGAGCAGTTCTTC. Amino acid sequence: CASSVLAGASYNEQFF. The chain links TRBV6-1 to TRBJ2-1; D possibly corresponds to TRBD2 (7 bases). This CDR3 region has 16 residues. Germline V gene sequence: CDR1 MNHNS, CDR2 SASEGT. Between the trimmed V and J ends, which lost 4 bases and 1 base, there was a span of 14 bases.

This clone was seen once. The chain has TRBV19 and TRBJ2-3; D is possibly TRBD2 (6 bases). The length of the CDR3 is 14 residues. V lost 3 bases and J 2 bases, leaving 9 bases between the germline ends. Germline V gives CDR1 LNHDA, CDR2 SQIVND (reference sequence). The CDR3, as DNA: TGTGCCAGTAGTATGCTAGCGAACACAGATACGCAGTATTTT. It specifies CASSMLANTDTQYF.

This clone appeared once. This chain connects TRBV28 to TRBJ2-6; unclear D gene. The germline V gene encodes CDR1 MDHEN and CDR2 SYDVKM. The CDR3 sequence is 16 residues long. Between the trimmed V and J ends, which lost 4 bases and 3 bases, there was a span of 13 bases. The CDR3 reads CASSSTRRFGANVLTF. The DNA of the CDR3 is TGTGCCAGCAGTTCGACCAGGCGATTTGGGGCCAACGTCCTGACTTTC.

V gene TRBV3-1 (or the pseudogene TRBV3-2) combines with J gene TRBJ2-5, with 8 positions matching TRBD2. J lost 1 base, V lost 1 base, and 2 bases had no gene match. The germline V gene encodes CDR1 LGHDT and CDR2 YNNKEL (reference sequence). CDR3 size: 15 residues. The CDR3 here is CASSQAGGPQETQYF. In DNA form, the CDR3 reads TGTGCCAGCAGCCAAGCGGGGGGGCCCCAAGAGACCCAGTACTTC.

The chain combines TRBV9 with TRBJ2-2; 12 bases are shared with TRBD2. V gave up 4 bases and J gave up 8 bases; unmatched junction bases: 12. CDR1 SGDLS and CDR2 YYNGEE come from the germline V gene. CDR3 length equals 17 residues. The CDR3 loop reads CASSPAASGGASGELFF. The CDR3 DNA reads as TGTGCCAGCAGCCCAGCGGCTAGCGGGGGGGCGAGTGGGGAGCTGTTTTTT.